This passage covers 26 T cell receptor beta chains from one sample sequenced in a study of PD-L1 blockade in urothelial cancer. Repertoires were generated with immunoSEQ multiplex PCR, while TCRdb's copy carries only in-frame clones and drops some. The sample lists tens of thousands of clones, around nine tenths occurring once. The specimen was PBMCs, collected around atezolizumab (anti-PD-L1) treatment. These receptors all stem from a man over 45 with urothelial cancer.

The chain has TRBV15 and TRBJ1-4, with TRBD1 matching over 7 bases. V lost 0 bases, J lost 7 bases, and 5 bases stayed unmatched. Germline assignment: CDR1 LNHNV and CDR2 YYDKDF (reference sequence). The CDR3 contains 15 residues. CDR3 sequence: CATSRDRRGAEKLFF. The CDR3 bases are TGTGCCACCAGCAGAGATCGCAGGGGGGCTGAAAAACTGTTTTTT.

This chain uses TRBV29-1 with TRBJ1-2, with 8 bases matching TRBD1. The length of the CDR3 is 14 residues. Germline values: CDR1 SQVTM, CDR2 ANQGSEA. With 0 bases clipped from V and 9 bases from J, the junction kept 9 bases outside the gene matches. As DNA, the CDR3 is TGCAGCGTTGAAGAAGGGACAGGAGGGAATCGCTACACCTTC. Encoded protein: CSVEEGTGGNRYTF.

The rearrangement links TRBV7-6 to TRBJ1-4; 8 bases match TRBD1. V trimming: 1 base; J trimming: 7 bases; junction bases outside the gene matches: 5. The CDR3 covers 15 residues. Germline assignment: CDR1 SGHVS and CDR2 FNYEAQ. CDR3 loop: CASSLEQGAGEKLFF. The CDR3 nucleotides are TGTGCCAGCAGCTTAGAGCAGGGGGCGGGTGAAAAACTGTTTTTT.

The CDR3, as DNA: TGTGCCATCCTAGCGGGGGGTGCTAGCACAGATACGCAGTATTTT. Translating it yields CAILAGGASTDTQYF. The chain combines TRBV10-3 with TRBJ2-3; 11 bases fit TRBD2. This CDR3 comprises 15 residues. Germline V gene data show CDR1 as ENHRY and CDR2 as SYGVKD. Losses at the gene ends were 8 bases for V and 0 bases for J; bases not matched to a gene: 4.

The V gene is TRBV10-1, the J gene TRBJ2-1, with 8 bases identical to TRBD1. Trimming cost V 10 bases and J 3 bases; bases outside gene matches: 5. Germline CDR1 WNHNN, CDR2 SYGVQD (reference sequence). The CDR3 contains 13 residues. The CDR3 region is CATTGGNYNEQFF. CDR3 nucleotide sequence: TGCGCCACCACAGGGGGTAACTACAATGAGCAGTTCTTC.

This clone was observed a handful of times. The V and J genes are TRBV25-1 and TRBJ1-3, with D perhaps TRBD1 (6 bases). V shed 2 bases and J shed 0 bases, with 17 bases lying between them. The CDR3 length is 18 residues. Germline lookup yields CDR1 MGHDK and CDR2 SYGVNS. CDR3 residues: CASSEPGRGRDSGNTIYF. CDR3 coding DNA: TGTGCCAGCAGTGAACCGGGGAGGGGGAGAGACTCTGGAAACACCATATATTTT.

The V and J genes are TRBV19 and TRBJ2-1; a possible D gene is TRBD2 (5 bases). Trimming removed 7 bases at V and 3 bases at J, with 16 bases between. Per germline, CDR1 LNHDA and CDR2 SQIVND (reference sequence). CDR3 size: 15 residues. CDR3 region: CASNPSRRNYNEQFF. The CDR3 coding sequence is TGTGCCAGTAACCCGAGTAGGAGGAACTACAATGAGCAGTTCTTC.

CDR3 protein: CASARDRVNEQYF. The CDR3 DNA reads as TGTGCCAGCGCCCGGGACAGGGTCAACGAGCAGTACTTC. This chain connects TRBV18 to TRBJ2-7, with 9 bases that match TRBD1. The CDR3 runs 13 residues. CDR1 and CDR2 (germline): KGHSH, LQKENI. The J segment lost 5 bases and the V segment lost 8 bases, leaving 7 bases of the junction unmatched.

The chain has TRBV19 and TRBJ1-1, with D hard to call. The CDR3 is made up of 13 amino acids. V dropped 7 bases and J dropped 4 bases, with 13 bases sitting between them. Germline CDR1 LNHDA, CDR2 SQIVND (reference sequence). For the CDR3, the DNA is TGTGCCAGTACGGTTTCGAGAGGCACTGAAGCTTTCTTT. It specifies CASTVSRGTEAFF.

This clone appeared once. The rearrangement joins TRBV9 to TRBJ2-1; 7 bases fit TRBD2. Trimming took 0 bases from V and 8 from J; bases not matched to a gene: 17. The CDR3 is 18 residues long. Germline V CDR1 and CDR2: SGDLS, YYNGEE. CDR3 residues: CASSVELREGFSLDEQFF. The CDR3 nucleotides read TGTGCCAGCAGCGTAGAGTTGAGGGAGGGGTTTTCTTTAGATGAGCAGTTCTTC.

The chain couples TRBV9 to TRBJ2-1, with 10 positions matching TRBD2. V lost 1 base, J lost 4 bases, and 2 bases stayed unmatched. The CDR3 is 15 residues long. Germline V gives CDR1 SGDLS, CDR2 YYNGEE. The CDR3 spells CASSVLAGEYNEQFF. The CDR3 nucleotides are TGTGCCAGCAGCGTACTAGCGGGAGAGTACAATGAGCAGTTCTTC.

The chain joins TRBV5-4 to TRBJ2-7; 7 bases match TRBD2. The germline V gene has CDR1 SGHNT and CDR2 YYREEE (reference sequence). The CDR3 consists of 17 residues. Trimming at V came to 4 bases and at J to 4 bases, leaving 17 bases not matched to a gene. The CDR3 region has the DNA TGTGCCAGCAGCCCCGGGTTGAGGGCGGGAGCCTCATACGAGCAGTACTTC. Translating it yields CASSPGLRAGASYEQYF.

This chain uses TRBV15 with TRBJ1-1, with 7 bases fitting TRBD1. The germline CDR1 and CDR2 sequences are LNHNV and YYDKDF (reference sequence). The CDR3 totals 15 residues. Unmatched junction bases numbered 4, after V lost 2 bases and J lost 1 base. The CDR3 sequence is CATSRLDRENTEAFF. The CDR3 coding sequence is TGTGCCACCAGCAGACTCGACAGGGAGAACACTGAAGCTTTCTTT.

The genes are TRBV30 and TRBJ1-5; D uncertain. This CDR3 is built from 15 residues. Between the trimmed V and J ends, which lost 2 bases and 1 base, there was a span of 12 bases. The germline CDR1 and CDR2 sequences are GTSNPN and SVGIG (reference sequence). CDR3 sequence: CAWSSGLRSNQPQHF. The CDR3 DNA reads as TGTGCCTGGAGTTCCGGACTACGGAGCAATCAGCCCCAGCATTTT.

This clone was recorded only once. This chain joins TRBV15 and TRBJ1-1; TRBD1 might be the D (5 bases). The V end was cut by 5 bases, the J end by 7 bases, with 20 bases between. Germline V lookup: CDR1 LNHNV, CDR2 YYDKDF (reference sequence). This CDR3 is built from 15 residues. CDR3 sequence: CATSAKKWGVGEAFF. The CDR3 DNA sequence: TGTGCCACCAGCGCAAAAAAGTGGGGGGTCGGTGAAGCTTTCTTT.

The chain joins TRBV7-9 to TRBJ1-2; 7 bases are shared with TRBD1. V shed 5 bases, J shed 4 bases, and the junction held 7 bases outside the gene matches. The germline CDR1 and CDR2 sequences are SEHNR and FQNEAQ (reference sequence). The CDR3 runs to 14 residues. The CDR3 nucleotides read TGTGCCAGCAGCCCGCTACAGGGGACCTATGGCTACACCTTC. This codes for CASSPLQGTYGYTF.

CDR3 coding DNA: TGTGCCAGCAGTAAAAGAGCGGTCCAAGAGACCCAGTACTTC. Protein: CASSKRAVQETQYF. The chain uses TRBV7-8 and TRBJ2-5; TRBD2 is a possible D gene (5 bases). CDR1 is SGHVS and CDR2 is FQNEAQ in the germline V gene. The ends were cut back, 6 bases at V and 1 base at J, with 12 bases in the middle. This CDR3 contains 14 residues.

The CDR3 sequence: CAWSLRQDVGTF. The CDR3 DNA reads as TGTGCCTGGAGCCTAAGACAGGACGTTGGGACCTTC. The chain employs TRBV30 and TRBJ1-2, with D perhaps matching TRBD1 (6 bases). This CDR3 is 12 amino acids long. V lost 3 bases and J 14 bases, leaving 19 bases between the germline ends. CDR1 is GTSNPN, CDR2 SVGIG, per germline (reference sequence). Drawing the rest from reference TRBV30 and TRBJ1-2, the complete variable domain is SQTIHQWPATLVQPVGSPLSLECTVEGTSNPNLYWYRQAAGRGLQLLFYSVGIGQISSEVPQNLSASRPQDRQFILSSKKLLLSDSGFYLCAWSLRQDVGTFGSGTRLTVV.

The chain recombines TRBV7-8 with TRBJ1-2; no firm D call. Trimming took 4 bases from V and 0 from J, leaving 18 bases between them. This CDR3 is 17 amino acids long. Germline V gene sequence: CDR1 SGHVS, CDR2 FQNEAQ. The CDR3 loop is CASSSQRFVRPNYGYTF. CDR3 in DNA: TGTGCCAGCAGCTCTCAACGGTTCGTTCGTCCTAACTATGGCTACACCTTC.

The chain is built from TRBV11-2 and TRBJ2-2; 10 bases are a match to TRBD2. Per germline, CDR1 SGHAT and CDR2 FQNNGV. This CDR3 contains 18 residues. Trimming at V came to 2 bases and at J to 1 base, leaving 7 bases not matched to a gene. Written as DNA, the CDR3 is TGTGCCAGCAGCTTACTAGCGGGAGTGTTATGGAACACCGGGGAGCTGTTTTTT. It translates to CASSLLAGVLWNTGELFF.

The V call is TRBV19, the J call TRBJ2-5; 11 bases map to TRBD2. The V segment lost 3 bases and the J segment 4 bases; nucleotides outside the gene matches: 7. Looked up from germline, CDR1 is LNHDA and CDR2 is SQIVND (reference sequence). The CDR3 sequence is 16 residues long. The CDR3, as DNA: TGTGCCAGTAGTATTTCACTAGCGGGGGCCGGAGAGACCCAGTACTTC. Residues: CASSISLAGAGETQYF. Supplemented by reference TRBV19 and TRBJ2-5, the full variable domain reads DGGITQSPKYLFRKEGQNVTLSCEQNLNHDAMYWYRQDPGQGLRLIYYSQIVNDFQKGDIAEGYSVSREKKESFPLTVTSAQKNPTAFYLCASSISLAGAGETQYFGPGTRLLVL.

The chain employs TRBV4-1 and TRBJ2-3; D is ambiguous. Germline-derived CDR1 and CDR2 are MGHRA and YSYEKL. Trimming left V 1 base short and J 4 bases short, with 12 bases between. The CDR3 length is 15 residues. The CDR3 nucleotides read TGCGCCAGCAGCCAAGGAGCCCCGGCGGCAGATACGCAGTATTTT. It encodes CASSQGAPAADTQYF.

This chain joins TRBV6-5 and TRBJ2-5, with 10 bases aligning to TRBD1. CDR3 length: 15 residues. Trimming cost V 7 bases and J 2 bases; bases outside gene matches: 7. The germline V gene encodes CDR1 MNHEY and CDR2 SVGAGI. CDR3 DNA: TGTGCCAGCACCCCGACAGGGGGCTTTCAAGAGACCCAGTACTTC. The encoded protein is CASTPTGGFQETQYF.

This clone has only one observation. The J gene is TRBJ1-1, the V gene TRBV5-1; tentative D call: TRBD1 (5 bases). The V gene's germline CDR1 is SGHRS and CDR2 YFSETQ. This CDR3 contains 13 residues. V lost 2 bases to trimming and J lost 8 bases, with 13 bases between them. The CDR3 here is CASSLGGAGEAFF. CDR3 sequence (DNA): TGCGCCAGCAGCTTAGGAGGGGCGGGAGAAGCTTTCTTT.

V and J are TRBV9 and TRBJ2-7; D is perhaps TRBD1 (6 bases). Germline CDR1 is SGDLS and CDR2 is YYNGEE. The ends were cut back, 4 bases at V and 2 bases at J, with 13 bases in the middle. This CDR3 is built from 14 residues. CDR3 nucleotides: TGTGCCAGCAGCCCACAGGGTGGAGCCTACGAGCAGTACTTC. This translates into CASSPQGGAYEQYF.

The V and J genes are TRBV4-3 and TRBJ2-7; D might be TRBD1 (6 bases). CDR1 is LGHNA and CDR2 is YSLEER in the germline V gene. The CDR3 consists of 16 residues. The V end lost 3 bases, the J end lost 2 bases, and 17 bases lay between the germline ends. CDR3 DNA sequence: TGCGCCAGCAGCCAGGGGCTCGGGACAACCGCCTACGAGCAGTACTTC. Amino acid sequence: CASSQGLGTTAYEQYF.